The rows below give T cell receptor beta chains drawn from one sample of a study of blood T cell repertoires in COVID-19. TCRdb's table, derived via immunoSEQ multiplex PCR, lists solely in-frame clones and lacks some. This table holds more than 80,000 clones, around nine tenths found once. The sequencing sample was made of peripheral blood. These TCRs come from a man at least 80 years old with acute or convalescent COVID-19. Each CDR3 is given with its conserved first and last residue. D genes are given only for firm matches. The size of a clone is reported for some rows only, either as once, few or many, or as a class for expanded clones.

clone_size j_call d_call v_call cdr3_aa cdr3_nt
NA TRBJ2-1 TRBD2 TRBV5-8 CASSPEGLAGAFVHEQFF TGTGCCAGCAGCCCCGAAGGACTAGCGGGAGCGTTCGTCCATGAGCAGTTCTTC
NA TRBJ2-7 TRBD2 TRBV27 CASSSPSGRAPSYEQYF TGTGCCAGCAGTTCCCCGAGCGGGAGGGCCCCTTCCTACGAGCAGTACTTC
NA TRBJ2-6 TRBD2 TRBV7-3 CASSIAGAGGANVLTF TGTGCCAGCAGCATAGCGGGAGCGGGTGGGGCCAACGTCCTGACTTTC
NA TRBJ2-1 TRBD2 TRBV11-1 CASSPKSGRFYNEQFF TGTGCCAGCAGCCCGAAAAGCGGGAGGTTCTACAATGAGCAGTTCTTC
NA TRBJ1-2 TRBD1 TRBV28 CAIGEAGGVYTF TGTGCCATCGGGGAGGCAGGGGGCGTCTACACCTTC
few TRBJ1-1 NA TRBV30 CAWDGGGYTEAFF TGTGCCTGGGACGGGGGGGGATACACTGAAGCTTTCTTT
NA TRBJ1-5 NA TRBV9 CASSVMGDSNQPQHF TGTGCCAGCAGCGTCATGGGAGATAGCAATCAGCCCCAGCATTTT
NA TRBJ2-3 TRBD2 TRBV9 CASSPSDPGRGADTQYF TGTGCCAGCAGCCCCTCAGATCCGGGTCGGGGGGCAGATACGCAGTATTTT
NA TRBJ2-2 NA TRBV30 CAWSVIQGSTGELFF TGTGCCTGGAGTGTAATCCAGGGAAGCACCGGGGAGCTGTTTTTT
NA TRBJ1-2 TRBD1 TRBV29-1 CSVEKGRGQGEGYTF TGCAGCGTTGAAAAGGGCAGGGGGCAGGGGGAGGGCTACACCTTC
NA TRBJ2-1 TRBD2 TRBV5-4 CASSLYGLAGEGPYNEQFF TGTGCCAGCAGCTTGTACGGACTAGCGGGAGAGGGGCCCTACAATGAGCAGTTCTTC
NA TRBJ2-1 TRBD1 TRBV9 CASSPRDRSYNEQFF TGTGCCAGCAGCCCCCGGGACAGGTCTTACAATGAGCAGTTCTTC
NA TRBJ2-1 TRBD2 TRBV25-1 CASTAGVAGYNEQFF TGTGCCAGCACCGCAGGCGTAGCGGGATACAATGAGCAGTTCTTC
NA TRBJ1-6 TRBD1 TRBV7-2 CASSLETGVTTPLHF TGTGCCAGCAGCTTAGAAACAGGGGTGACGACACCCCTCCACTTT
NA TRBJ1-6 TRBD1 TRBV2 CASSPGQGNSPLHF TGTGCCAGCAGTCCGGGACAGGGAAATTCACCCCTCCACTTT
NA TRBJ2-7 TRBD2 TRBV28 CASSSAGLALINGYEQYF TGTGCCAGCAGCTCAGCGGGACTAGCGTTAATCAACGGGTACGAGCAGTACTTC
NA TRBJ2-7 TRBD1 TRBV24-1 CATSDLLDRRYF TGTGCCACCAGTGATTTGTTGGACAGGAGGTACTTC
NA TRBJ2-3 TRBD1 TRBV4-3 CASSQDRGTVSTDTQYF TGCGCCAGCAGCCAAGATCGAGGGACAGTTAGCACAGATACGCAGTATTTT
NA TRBJ2-3 TRBD1 TRBV9 CASSVGTGATDTQYF TGTGCCAGCAGCGTAGGGACAGGGGCAACAGATACGCAGTATTTT
NA TRBJ2-2 NA TRBV4-3 CASSQEGASTGELFF TGCGCCAGCAGCCAAGAGGGGGCGAGCACCGGGGAGCTGTTTTTT
once TRBJ2-3 TRBD2 TRBV11-2 CASSPAGLAGGPADTQYF TGTGCCAGCAGCCCAGCGGGACTAGCGGGAGGGCCTGCAGATACGCAGTATTTT
NA TRBJ2-5 TRBD1 TRBV5-5 CASSKQGWQETQYF TGTGCCAGCAGCAAACAGGGGTGGCAAGAGACCCAGTACTTC
NA TRBJ2-2 TRBD1 TRBV27 CASSSLTGTGELFF TGTGCCAGCAGTTCACTGACAGGGACCGGGGAGCTGTTTTTT
NA TRBJ1-2 TRBD1 TRBV28 CASSSSGQGREGYTF TGTGCCAGCAGTTCCTCTGGACAGGGTAGAGAGGGCTACACCTTC
NA TRBJ1-2 TRBD1 TRBV3-1/TRBV3-2 CASSLRRGGGNYGYTF TGTGCCAGCAGCCTGCGGAGAGGGGGCGGGAACTATGGCTACACCTTC
NA TRBJ2-3 TRBD2 TRBV6-1 CASSHGREGDTQYF TGTGCCAGCAGTCATGGGAGGGAGGGAGATACGCAGTATTTT
NA TRBJ2-1 TRBD2 TRBV28 CASSPQAGGSHDEQFF TGTGCCAGCAGCCCCCAGGCGGGAGGGTCCCACGATGAGCAGTTCTTC
NA TRBJ1-5 NA TRBV9 CASSQGGLNDQPQHF TGTGCCAGCAGCCAGGGAGGGTTGAACGATCAGCCCCAGCATTTT
NA TRBJ1-2 NA TRBV19 CASSIRLLDGYTF TGTGCCAGTAGTATTCGACTTCTCGACGGCTACACCTTC
NA TRBJ2-5 TRBD2 TRBV11-2 CASSPRPVPGGQETQYF TGTGCCAGCAGCCCACGGCCAGTTCCGGGGGGCCAAGAGACCCAGTACTTC
few TRBJ1-1 TRBD1 TRBV5-1 CASSWGTGANTEAFF TGCGCCAGCAGCTGGGGGACAGGGGCAAACACTGAAGCTTTCTTT